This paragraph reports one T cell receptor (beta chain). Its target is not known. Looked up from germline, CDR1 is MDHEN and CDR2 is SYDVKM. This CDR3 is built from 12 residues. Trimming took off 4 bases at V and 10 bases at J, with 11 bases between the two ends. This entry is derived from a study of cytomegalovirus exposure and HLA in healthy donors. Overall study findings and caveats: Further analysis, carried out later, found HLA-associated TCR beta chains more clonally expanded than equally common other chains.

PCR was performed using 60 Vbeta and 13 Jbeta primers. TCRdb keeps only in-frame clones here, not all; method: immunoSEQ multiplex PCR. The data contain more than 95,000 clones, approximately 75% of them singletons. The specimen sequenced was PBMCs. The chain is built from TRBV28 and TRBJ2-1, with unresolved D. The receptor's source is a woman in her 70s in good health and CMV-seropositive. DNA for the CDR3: TGTGCCAGCAGTTCGGTAGCCCAGGAGCAGTTCTTC. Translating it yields CASSSVAQEQFF.